Reported below is one T cell receptor (beta chain). Assay: immunoSEQ multiplex PCR; the TCRdb copy retains only in-frame clones and omits some. The data show about 350,000 clones, with around 87% seen just once and about 3.5% held by the top ten. The data stem from a study of Ad26.COV2.S vaccination and SARS-CoV-2 variants. Study-wide background: The study gave Ad26.COV2.S intramuscularly, once or twice 56 days apart.

The sample's treatment: around 19 received Ad26.COV2.S at low or high dose, single or two shots; 5 received placebo; per-sample allocation not given. After the first vaccine or placebo injection, samples were drawn on day 63. The CDR3 spans 15 residues. The V and J ends lost 3 bases and 0 bases respectively, with 12 bases between them. Germline values: CDR1 SGHAT, CDR2 FQNNGV. This material consisted of peripheral blood, taken in a trial of Ad26.COV2.S vaccine versus placebo. The chain recombines TRBV11-2 with TRBJ2-7, with D possibly TRBD2 on 5 matching bases. The receptor was isolated from a person between 18 and 60 years old who received the Ad26.COV2.S COVID-19 vaccine or a placebo. The CDR3 coding sequence is TGTGCCAGCAGCTTGGACTGGCGGAGCTCCTACGAGCAGTACTTC. Translated: CASSLDWRSSYEQYF.